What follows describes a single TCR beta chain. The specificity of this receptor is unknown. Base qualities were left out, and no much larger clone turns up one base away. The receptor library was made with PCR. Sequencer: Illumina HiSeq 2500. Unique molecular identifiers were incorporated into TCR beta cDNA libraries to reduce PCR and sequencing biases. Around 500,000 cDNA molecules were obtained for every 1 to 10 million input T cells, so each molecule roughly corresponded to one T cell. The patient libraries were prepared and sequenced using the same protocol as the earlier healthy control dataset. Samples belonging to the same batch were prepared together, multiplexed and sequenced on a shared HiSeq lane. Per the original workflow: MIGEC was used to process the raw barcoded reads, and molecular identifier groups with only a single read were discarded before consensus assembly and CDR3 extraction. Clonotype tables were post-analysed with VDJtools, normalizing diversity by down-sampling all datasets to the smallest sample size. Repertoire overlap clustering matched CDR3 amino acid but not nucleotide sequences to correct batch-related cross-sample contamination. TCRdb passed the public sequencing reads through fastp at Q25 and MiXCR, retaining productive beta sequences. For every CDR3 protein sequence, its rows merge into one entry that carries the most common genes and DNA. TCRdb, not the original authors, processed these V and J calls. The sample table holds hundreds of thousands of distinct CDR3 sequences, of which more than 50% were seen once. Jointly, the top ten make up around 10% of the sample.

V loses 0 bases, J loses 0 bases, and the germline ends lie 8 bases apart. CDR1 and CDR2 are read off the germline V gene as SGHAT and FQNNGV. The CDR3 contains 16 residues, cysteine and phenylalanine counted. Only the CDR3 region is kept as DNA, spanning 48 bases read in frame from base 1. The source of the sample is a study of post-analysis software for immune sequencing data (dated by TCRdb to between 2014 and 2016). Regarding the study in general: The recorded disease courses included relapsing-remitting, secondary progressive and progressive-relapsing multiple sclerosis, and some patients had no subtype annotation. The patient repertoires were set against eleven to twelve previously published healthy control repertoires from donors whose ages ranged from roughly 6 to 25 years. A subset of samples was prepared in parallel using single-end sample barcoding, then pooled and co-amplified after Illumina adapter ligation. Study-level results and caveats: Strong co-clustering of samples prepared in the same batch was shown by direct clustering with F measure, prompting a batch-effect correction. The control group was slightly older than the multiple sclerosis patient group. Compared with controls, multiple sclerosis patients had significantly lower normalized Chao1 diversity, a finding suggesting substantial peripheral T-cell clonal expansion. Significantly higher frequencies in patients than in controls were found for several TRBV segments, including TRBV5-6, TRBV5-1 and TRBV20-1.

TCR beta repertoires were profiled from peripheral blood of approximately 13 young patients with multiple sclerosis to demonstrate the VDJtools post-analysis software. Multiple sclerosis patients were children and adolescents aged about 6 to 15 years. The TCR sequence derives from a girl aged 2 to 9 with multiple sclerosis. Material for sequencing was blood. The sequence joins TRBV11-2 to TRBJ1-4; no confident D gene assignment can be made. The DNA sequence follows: TGTGCCAGCAGCTTAGAAAATCCTACAACTAATGAAAAACTGTTTTTT. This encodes CASSLENPTTNEKLFF.